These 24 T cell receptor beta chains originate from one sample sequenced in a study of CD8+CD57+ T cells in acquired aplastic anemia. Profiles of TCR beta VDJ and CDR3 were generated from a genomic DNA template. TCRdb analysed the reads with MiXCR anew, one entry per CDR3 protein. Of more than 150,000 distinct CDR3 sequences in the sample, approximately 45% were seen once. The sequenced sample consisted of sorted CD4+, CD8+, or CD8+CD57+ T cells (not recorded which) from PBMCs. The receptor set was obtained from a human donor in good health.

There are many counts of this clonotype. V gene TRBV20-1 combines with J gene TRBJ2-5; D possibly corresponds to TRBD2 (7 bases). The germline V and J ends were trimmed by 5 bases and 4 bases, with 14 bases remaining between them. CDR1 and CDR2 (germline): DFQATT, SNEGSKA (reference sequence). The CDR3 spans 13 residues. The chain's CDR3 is CSASIGGRETQYF. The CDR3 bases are TGCAGTGCTTCGATCGGGGGGCGAGAGACCCAGTACTTC.

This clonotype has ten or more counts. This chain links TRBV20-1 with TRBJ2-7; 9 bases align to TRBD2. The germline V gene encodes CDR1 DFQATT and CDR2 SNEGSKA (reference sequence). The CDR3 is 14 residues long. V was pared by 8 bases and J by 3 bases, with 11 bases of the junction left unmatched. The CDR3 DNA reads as TGCAGTACCACCAAAGCGGGAGGTAACTACGAGCAGTACTTC. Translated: CSTTKAGGNYEQYF.

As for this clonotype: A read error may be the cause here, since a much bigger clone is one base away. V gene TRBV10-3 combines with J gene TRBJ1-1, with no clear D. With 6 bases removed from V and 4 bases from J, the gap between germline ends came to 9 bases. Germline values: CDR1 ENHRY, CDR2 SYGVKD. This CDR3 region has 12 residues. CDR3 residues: CAIRLDATEAFF. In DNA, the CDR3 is TGTGCCATCAGATTAGACGCCACTGAAGCTTTCTTT.

CDR3 nucleotides: TGTGCCACCAGCGGGGACCTGTCCCTCTACGAGCAGTACTTC. This sequence encodes CATSGDLSLYEQYF. The gene calls are TRBV15 and TRBJ2-7; the D call may be TRBD1 or TRBD2 (5 bases each). Trimming cost V 5 bases and J 3 bases, with 14 bases left between them. Germline loops: CDR1 LNHNV, CDR2 YYDKDF (reference sequence). The CDR3 runs to 14 residues.

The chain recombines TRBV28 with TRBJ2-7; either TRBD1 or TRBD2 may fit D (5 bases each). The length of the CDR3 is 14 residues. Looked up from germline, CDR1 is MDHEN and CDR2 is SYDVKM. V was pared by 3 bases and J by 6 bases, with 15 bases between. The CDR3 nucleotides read TGTGCCAGCAGTTTTGACGGGGCGCGGGCCGAGCAGTACTTC. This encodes CASSFDGARAEQYF.

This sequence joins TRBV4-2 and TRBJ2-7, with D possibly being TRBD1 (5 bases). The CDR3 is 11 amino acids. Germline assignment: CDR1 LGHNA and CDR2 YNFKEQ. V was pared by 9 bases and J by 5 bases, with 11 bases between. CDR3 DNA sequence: TGTGCCAGTTCCAGGGCAGACGAGCAGTACTTC. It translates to CASSRADEQYF.

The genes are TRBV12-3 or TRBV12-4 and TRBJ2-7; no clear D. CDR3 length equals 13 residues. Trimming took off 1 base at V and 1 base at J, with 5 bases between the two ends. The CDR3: CASSLVRSYEQYF. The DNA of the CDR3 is TGTGCCAGCAGTTTAGTCAGGTCCTACGAGCAGTACTTC.

This chain's CDR3 is CASIDQSGANVLTF. The DNA for the CDR3 is TGTGCCAGTATCGACCAATCTGGGGCCAACGTCCTGACTTTC. The J gene is TRBJ2-6, the V gene TRBV19; D is uncertain. This CDR3 region has 14 residues. Trimming took off 7 bases at V and 1 base at J, with 8 bases between the two ends. Germline CDR1 reads LNHDA; CDR2 reads SQIVND (reference sequence). The variable domain in full, completed from reference TRBV19 and TRBJ2-6, reads DGGITQSPKYLFRKEGQNVTLSCEQNLNHDAMYWYRQDPGQGLRLIYYSQIVNDFQKGDIAEGYSVSREKKESFPLTVTSAQKNPTAFYLCASIDQSGANVLTFGAGSRLTVL.

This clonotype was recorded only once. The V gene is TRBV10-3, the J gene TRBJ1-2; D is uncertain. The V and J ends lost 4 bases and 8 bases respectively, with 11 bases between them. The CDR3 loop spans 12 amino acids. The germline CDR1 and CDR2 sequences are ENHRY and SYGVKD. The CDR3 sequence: CAISAAVSGYTF. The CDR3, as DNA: TGTGCCATCAGTGCGGCCGTATCGGGCTACACCTTC.

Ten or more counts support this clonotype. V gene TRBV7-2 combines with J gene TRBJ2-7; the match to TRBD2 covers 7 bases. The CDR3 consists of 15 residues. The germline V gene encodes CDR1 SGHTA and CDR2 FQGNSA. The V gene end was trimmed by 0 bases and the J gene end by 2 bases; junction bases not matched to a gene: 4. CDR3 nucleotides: TGTGCCAGCAGCTTAGCCGCTAGCGGAGCCTACGAGCAGTACTTC. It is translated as CASSLAASGAYEQYF.

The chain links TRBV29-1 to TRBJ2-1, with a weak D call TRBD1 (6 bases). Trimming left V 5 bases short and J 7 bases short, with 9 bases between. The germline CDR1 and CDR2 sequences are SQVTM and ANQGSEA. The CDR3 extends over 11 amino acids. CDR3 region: CSVHTGNEQFF. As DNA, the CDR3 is TGCAGCGTTCATACAGGGAATGAGCAGTTCTTC.

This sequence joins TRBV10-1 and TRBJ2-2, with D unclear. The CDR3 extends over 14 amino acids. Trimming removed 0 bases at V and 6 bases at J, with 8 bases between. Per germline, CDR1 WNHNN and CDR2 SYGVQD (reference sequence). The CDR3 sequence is CASSESRLAGELFF. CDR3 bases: TGCGCCAGCAGTGAGTCTCGCCTAGCCGGGGAGCTGTTTTTT.

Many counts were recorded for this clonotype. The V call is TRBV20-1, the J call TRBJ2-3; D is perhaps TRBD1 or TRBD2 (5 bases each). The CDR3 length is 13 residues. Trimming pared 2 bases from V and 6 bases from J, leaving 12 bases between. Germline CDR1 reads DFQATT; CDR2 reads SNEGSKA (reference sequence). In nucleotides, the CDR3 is TGCAGTGCTAGATTGGGGGATGGCGATACGCAGTATTTT. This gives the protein CSARLGDGDTQYF.

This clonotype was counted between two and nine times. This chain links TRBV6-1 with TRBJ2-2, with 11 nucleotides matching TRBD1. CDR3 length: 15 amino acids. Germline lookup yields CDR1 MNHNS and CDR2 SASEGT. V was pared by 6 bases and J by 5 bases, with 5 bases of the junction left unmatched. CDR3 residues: CASRRTGGGTGELFF. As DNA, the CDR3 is TGTGCCAGCAGGCGGACAGGGGGCGGAACCGGGGAGCTGTTTTTT.

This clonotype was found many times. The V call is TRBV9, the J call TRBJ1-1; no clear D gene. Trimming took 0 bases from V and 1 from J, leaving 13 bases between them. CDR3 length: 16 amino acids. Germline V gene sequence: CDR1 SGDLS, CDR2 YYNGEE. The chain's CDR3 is CASSVVHAGQNTEAFF. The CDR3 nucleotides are TGTGCCAGCAGCGTAGTGCATGCGGGTCAGAACACTGAAGCTTTCTTT.

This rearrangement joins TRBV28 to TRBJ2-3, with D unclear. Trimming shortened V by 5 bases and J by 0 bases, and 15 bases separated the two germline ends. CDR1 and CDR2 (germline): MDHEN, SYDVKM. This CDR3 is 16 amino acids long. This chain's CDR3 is CASSDGRLYSTDTQYF. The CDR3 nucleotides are TGTGCCAGCAGTGACGGACGCCTATATAGCACAGATACGCAGTATTTT.

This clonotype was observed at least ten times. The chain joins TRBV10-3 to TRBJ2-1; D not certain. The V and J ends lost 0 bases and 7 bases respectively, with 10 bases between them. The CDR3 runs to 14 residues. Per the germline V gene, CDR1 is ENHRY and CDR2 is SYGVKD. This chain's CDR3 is CAISESILRNEQFF. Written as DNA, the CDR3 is TGTGCCATCAGTGAGTCGATCTTGAGGAATGAGCAGTTCTTC.

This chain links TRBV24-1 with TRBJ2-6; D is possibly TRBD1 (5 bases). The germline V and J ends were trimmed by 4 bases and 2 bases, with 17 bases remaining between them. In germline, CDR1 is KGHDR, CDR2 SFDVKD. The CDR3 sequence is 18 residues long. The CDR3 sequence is CATSDRMSRGAGANVLTF. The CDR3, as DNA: TGTGCCACCAGTGACCGTATGTCTAGGGGCGCTGGGGCCAACGTCCTGACTTTC.

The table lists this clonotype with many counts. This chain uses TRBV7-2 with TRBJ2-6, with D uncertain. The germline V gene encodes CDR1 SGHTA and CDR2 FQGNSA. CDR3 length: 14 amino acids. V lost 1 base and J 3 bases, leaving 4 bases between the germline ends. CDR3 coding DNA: TGTGCCAGCAGCTTAGGGGATGGGGCCAACGTCCTGACTTTC. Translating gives CASSLGDGANVLTF.

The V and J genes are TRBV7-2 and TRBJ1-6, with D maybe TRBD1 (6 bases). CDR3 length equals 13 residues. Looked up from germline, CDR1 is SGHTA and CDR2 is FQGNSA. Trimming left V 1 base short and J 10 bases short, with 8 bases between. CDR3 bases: TGTGCCAGCAGCTTAGTTGGGGGCTCACCCCTCCACTTT. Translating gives CASSLVGGSPLHF.

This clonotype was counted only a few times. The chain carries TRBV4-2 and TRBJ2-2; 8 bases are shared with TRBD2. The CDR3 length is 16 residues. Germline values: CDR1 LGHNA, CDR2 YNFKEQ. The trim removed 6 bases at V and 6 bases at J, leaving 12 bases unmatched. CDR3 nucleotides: TGTGCCAGCAGGGATCACGAGCGGGAGTATCCCGGGGAGCTGTTTTTT. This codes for CASRDHEREYPGELFF.

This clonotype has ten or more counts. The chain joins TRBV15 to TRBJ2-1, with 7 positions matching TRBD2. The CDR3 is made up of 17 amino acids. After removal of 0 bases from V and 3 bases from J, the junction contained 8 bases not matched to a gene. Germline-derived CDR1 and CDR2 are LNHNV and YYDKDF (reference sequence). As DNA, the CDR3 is TGTGCCACCAGCAGAGACGAGTATTCGGGGGGCTACAATGAGCAGTTCTTC. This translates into CATSRDEYSGGYNEQFF. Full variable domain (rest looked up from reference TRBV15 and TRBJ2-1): DAMVIQNPRYQVTQFGKPVTLSCSQTLNHNVMYWYQQKSSQAPKLLFHYYDKDFNNEADTPDNFQSRRPNTSFCFLDIRSPGLGDTAMYLCATSRDEYSGGYNEQFFGPGTRLTVL.

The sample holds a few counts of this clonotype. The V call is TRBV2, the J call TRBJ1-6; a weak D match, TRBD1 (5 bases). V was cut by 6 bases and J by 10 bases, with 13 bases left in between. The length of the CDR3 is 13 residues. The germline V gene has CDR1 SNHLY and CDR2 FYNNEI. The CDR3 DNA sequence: TGTGCCAGCAGGGAAAAGGGGATATCACCCCTCCACTTT. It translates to CASREKGISPLHF.

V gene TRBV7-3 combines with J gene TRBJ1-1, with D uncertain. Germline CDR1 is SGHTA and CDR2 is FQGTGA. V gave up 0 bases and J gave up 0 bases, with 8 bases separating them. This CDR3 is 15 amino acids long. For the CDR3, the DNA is TGTGCCAGCAGCTTAACGGGGTTCATGAACACTGAAGCTTTCTTT. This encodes CASSLTGFMNTEAFF.